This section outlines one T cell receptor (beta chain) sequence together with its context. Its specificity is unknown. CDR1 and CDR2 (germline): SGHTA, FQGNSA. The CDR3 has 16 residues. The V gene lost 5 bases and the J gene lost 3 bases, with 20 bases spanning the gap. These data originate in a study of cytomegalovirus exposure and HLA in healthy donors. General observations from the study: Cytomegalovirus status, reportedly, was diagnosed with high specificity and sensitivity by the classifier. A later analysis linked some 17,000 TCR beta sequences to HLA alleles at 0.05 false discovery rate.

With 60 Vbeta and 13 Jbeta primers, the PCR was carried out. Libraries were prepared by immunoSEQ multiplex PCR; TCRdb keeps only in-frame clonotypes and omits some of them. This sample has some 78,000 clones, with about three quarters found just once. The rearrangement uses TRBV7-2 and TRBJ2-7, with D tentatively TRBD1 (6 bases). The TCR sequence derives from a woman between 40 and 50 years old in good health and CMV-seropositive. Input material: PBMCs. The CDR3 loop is CASSITGRPQNYEQYF. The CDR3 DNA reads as TGTGCCAGCAGCATTACAGGGCGCCCCCAAAACTACGAGCAGTACTTC. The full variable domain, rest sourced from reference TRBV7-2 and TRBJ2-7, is GAGVSQSPSNKVTEKGKDVELRCDPISGHTALYWYRQSLGQGLEFLIYFQGNSAPDKSGLPSDRFSAERTGGSVSTLTIQRTQQEDSAVYLCASSITGRPQNYEQYFGPGTRLTVT.